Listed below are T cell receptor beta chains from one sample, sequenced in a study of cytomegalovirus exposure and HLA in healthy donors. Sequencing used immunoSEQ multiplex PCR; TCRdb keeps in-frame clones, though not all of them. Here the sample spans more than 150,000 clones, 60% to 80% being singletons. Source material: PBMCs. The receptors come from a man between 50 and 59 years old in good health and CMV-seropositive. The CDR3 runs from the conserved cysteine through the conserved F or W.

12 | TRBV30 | CAWRELANVLTF
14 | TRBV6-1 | CASSRTRRTGGYTF
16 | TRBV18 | CASSRGGGSSYNEQFF
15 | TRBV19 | CASMTDRGTRDEQFF
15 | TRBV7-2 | CASSPDRPVRYEQYF
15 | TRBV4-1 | CASSQDGQGADTQYF
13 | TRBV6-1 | CASRGDRLGGYTF
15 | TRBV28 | CASSSGQGSNQPQHF
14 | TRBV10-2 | CATQESGGDQPQHF
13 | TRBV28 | CASSPRGRHTQYF
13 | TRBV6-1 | CASRDSGTYEQYF
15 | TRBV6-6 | CASSVGLAGVETQYF
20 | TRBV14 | CASSPGWSPTSGGSYNEQFF
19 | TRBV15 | CATSRDPPGQISYNSPLHF
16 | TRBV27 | CASSLFPGTGNYGYTF
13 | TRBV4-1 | CASSQVGGTEAFF
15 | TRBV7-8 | CASSITGSMNTEAFF
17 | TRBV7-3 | CASSSSAGTGSLETQYF
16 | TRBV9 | CASSFPDSPSTGELFF
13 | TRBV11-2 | CASSLDLAGEAFF
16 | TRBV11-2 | CASSLLEGQGTYEQYF
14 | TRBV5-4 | CASSLIGTGVGYTF
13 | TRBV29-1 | CSVERRGASEQFF
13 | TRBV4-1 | CASSQRTEETQYF
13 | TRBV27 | CASRITGNQPQHF
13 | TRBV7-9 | CASSWTAPGELFF
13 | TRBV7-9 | CASSFYRTDTQYF
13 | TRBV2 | CASYSPRYNEQFF
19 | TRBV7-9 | CASSLESGRGLMNTGELFF
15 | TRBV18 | CASSPSGQGAETQYF
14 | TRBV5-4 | CASSTDNRNEKLFF
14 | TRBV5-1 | CASSGHLAANEQFF
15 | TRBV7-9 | CASSLSGGIGQPQHF
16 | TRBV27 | CASSTTLDSHNQPQHF
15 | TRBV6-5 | CASRERGTGYQPQHF
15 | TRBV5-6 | CASRSTGTGSYEQYF
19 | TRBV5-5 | CASSFLRPTSGGPMYIQYF
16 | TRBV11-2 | CASSLVGQVSTDTQYF
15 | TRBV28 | CASRPGQGFFQPQHF
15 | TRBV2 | CASRLSLAGGNEQFF
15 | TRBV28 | CASRPVREVNTEAFF
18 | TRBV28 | CASSLTLVLLRGYNEQFF
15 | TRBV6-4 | CASSGGTSGVNEQFF
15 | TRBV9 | CASSGTAASTDTQYF
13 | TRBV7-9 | CASSGTGFQPQHF
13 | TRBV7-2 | CASRPSGVQPQHF